This T cell receptor beta chain was recovered during a study of identical twins. V shed 6 bases, J shed 2 bases, and the junction held 10 bases outside the gene matches. Germline V gene lookup returns CDR1 DFQATT and CDR2 SNEGSKA (reference sequence). This CDR3 has 16 residues. Study outcomes and limitations: Conclusions rested on cross-sectional statistics rather than following the same donors.

TCRdb re-analysed the 5' RACE reads in MiXCR, keeping a single row per CDR3 protein. The table records 450,000 or so distinct CDR3 sequences, 13% to 15% of them present only once. This clonotype was seen a handful of times. The antigen remains undetermined. The same sample was also studied in work on yellow fever vaccine responses in identical twins.

The chain has TRBV20-1 and TRBJ2-3; 11 bases line up with TRBD2. The receptor was isolated from a woman in her late teens or twenties in good health. The specimen sequenced was CD4+ T cells sorted from blood. CDR3 DNA: TGCAGTGCCACCAGGGTAGCGGGAGGGACCACAGATACGCAGTATTTT. Residues: CSATRVAGGTTDTQYF.